This TCR beta chain was observed in a study of shared clonotypes between healthy human individuals. Trimming cost V 1 base and J 7 bases, with 10 bases left between them. In germline, CDR1 is MDHEN, CDR2 SYDVKM. The CDR3 covers 13 residues. Every subset's genomic DNA went evenly onto several immunoSEQ plates. Assay used: immunoSEQ multiplex PCR; TCRdb lists only in-frame clones, some missing. The sample consists of approximately 440,000 clones, around 77% of them appearing once. The sequenced material came from PBMCs. V gene TRBV28 combines with J gene TRBJ1-2, with D perhaps TRBD1 (5 bases). The receptor was derived from a woman between 35 and 50 years old in good health. Some clones in this sample may be carry-over from other donors' samples. The CDR3 loop is CASSLFRVAGYTF. CDR3 in DNA: TGTGCCAGCAGTTTATTCAGGGTGGCTGGCTACACCTTC.